A selection of T cell receptor beta chains follows, all from one sample in a study of shared clonotypes between healthy human individuals. Profiling relied on immunoSEQ multiplex PCR, and the TCRdb table lists in-frame clones only, not all of them. The data show more than 2,000,000 clones, approximately 92% seen once. Sequenced sample: naive CD4+ T cells sorted from blood. These receptors were collected from a man younger than 35 in good health. Both conserved end residues are part of each CDR3. D genes are given only for firm matches. Where a row states a size, it is once, few, many or the class of an expanded clone; other rows omit it.

CDR3nt	CDR3aa	d_gene	v_gene	j_gene	abundance
TGTGCCACCCAGTCTGGGAGTAGCAATCAGCCCCAGCATTTT	CATQSGSSNQPQHF	NA	TRBV28	TRBJ1-5	NA
TGTGCCAGCAGTGTCCAGGGGTTTAGCAATCAGCCCCAGCATTTT	CASSVQGFSNQPQHF	NA	TRBV6-4	TRBJ1-5	NA
TGTGCTAGCGGGGAGGCCAACTCTGGGGCCAACGTCCTGACTTTC	CASGEANSGANVLTF	TRBD2	TRBV7-7	TRBJ2-6	NA
TGCGCCAACGGACAGGGGGTACAAGAGACCCAGTACTTC	CANGQGVQETQYF	TRBD1	TRBV5-1	TRBJ2-5	NA
TGTGCCAGCAGCCGGCATTCAGGGGGAGGCGAGCAGTACTTC	CASSRHSGGGEQYF	NA	TRBV5-5	TRBJ2-7	NA
TGTGCCAGTAGTATAGACATCCATAATCAGCCCCAGCATTTT	CASSIDIHNQPQHF	NA	TRBV19	TRBJ1-5	NA
TGTGCCAGCAGCCCACAACCGGGCCTGAACACCGGGGAGCTGTTTTTT	CASSPQPGLNTGELFF	NA	TRBV6-4	TRBJ2-2	NA
TGTGCCAGCACAGGACAGGTCCAGCCCCAGCATTTT	CASTGQVQPQHF	TRBD1	TRBV28	TRBJ1-5	NA
TGTGCCAGCAGCTTCACTGGGAGGAACGTTTACACCGGGGAGCTGTTTTTT	CASSFTGRNVYTGELFF	NA	TRBV7-2	TRBJ2-2	NA
TGTGCCAGCAGTCCCTTGGCTGCTAACTATGGCTACACCTTC	CASSPLAANYGYTF	NA	TRBV28	TRBJ1-2	NA
TGTGCCAGCAGCGCCCACAACGAGCAGTACTTC	CASSAHNEQYF	NA	TRBV2	TRBJ2-7	NA
TGTGCCAGCAGCACGTGGGGACAGGCCGGGAACACCGGGGAGCTGTTTTTT	CASSTWGQAGNTGELFF	TRBD1	TRBV9	TRBJ2-2	NA
TGTGCCAGCAGCCCAAGACAGGGTGGGGGCAATGAGCAGTTCTTC	CASSPRQGGGNEQFF	TRBD1	TRBV7-8	TRBJ2-1	NA
TGTGCCAGCAGCTTAGGACTAGCGGGAGTAGAGACCCAGTACTTC	CASSLGLAGVETQYF	TRBD2	TRBV7-9	TRBJ2-5	NA
TGTGCCAGCAGCTCCAGCGGGGGGAACACAGATACGCAGTATTTT	CASSSSGGNTDTQYF	TRBD2	TRBV4-2	TRBJ2-3	NA
TGTGCCAGCAGCACCTTTCTGGTAGGACCCCCCTACGAGCAGTACTTC	CASSTFLVGPPYEQYF	NA	TRBV5-6	TRBJ2-7	NA
TGTGCCAGCAGCCCACACGGGGGGAGGGGCGGGGAGCTGTTTTTT	CASSPHGGRGGELFF	TRBD2	TRBV7-2	TRBJ2-2	NA
TGTGCCAGCAGGCAGGGGGACGAGCAGTACTTC	CASRQGDEQYF	TRBD1	TRBV2	TRBJ2-7	NA
TGTGCCAGCAGTGTCTGGGGGGCCGCGAACACCGGGGAGCTGTTTTTT	CASSVWGAANTGELFF	NA	TRBV7-8	TRBJ2-2	NA
TGTGCCAGCAACGTGGGCCAGGGGAGCTATGGCTACACCTTC	CASNVGQGSYGYTF	NA	TRBV5-6	TRBJ1-2	NA
TGTGCCCTTCGGGGGGACTATGGCTACACCTTC	CALRGDYGYTF	NA	TRBV6-4	TRBJ1-2	NA
TGCAGTGCTAGTAGTGTTGAGCAGTTCTTC	CSASSVEQFF	NA	TRBV20-1	TRBJ2-1	NA
TGTGCCAGCAGCCTATTGGGACAGTCGAACACTGAAGCTTTCTTT	CASSLLGQSNTEAFF	TRBD1	TRBV7-2	TRBJ1-1	NA
TGTGCCTGGAGTTCCGGACAGGGGGGCTATGAAAAACTGTTTTTT	CAWSSGQGGYEKLFF	TRBD1	TRBV30	TRBJ1-4	NA
TGCGCCAGCAGCCTCCCCCCCCGGTATGAGCAGTTCTTC	CASSLPPRYEQFF	NA	TRBV4-1	TRBJ2-1	NA
TGCGCCAGCAGCCAACATACAGACAGGAGTAAGAGGACCGGGGAGCTGTTTTTT	CASSQHTDRSKRTGELFF	NA	TRBV4-1	TRBJ2-2	NA
TGTGCCAGCTCACCCCTAGCGGAGAGCTCCTACAATGAGCAGTTCTTC	CASSPLAESSYNEQFF	TRBD2	TRBV18	TRBJ2-1	once
TGTGCCAGCAGCTCCGTAACAGGTTTCCATCAGCCCCAGCATTTT	CASSSVTGFHQPQHF	NA	TRBV7-2	TRBJ1-5	NA
TGTGCCAGCAGCCACTGGCGGGCGAACACTGAAGCTTTCTTT	CASSHWRANTEAFF	NA	TRBV13	TRBJ1-1	once
TGTGCCAGCAGCCCGGGCGACAGGTCGAACACTGAAGCTTTCTTT	CASSPGDRSNTEAFF	NA	TRBV27	TRBJ1-1	NA
TGTGCCAGCAGTGGACAGGGCAGGGCAAGGGGAGAGACCCAGTACTTC	CASSGQGRARGETQYF	TRBD1	TRBV2	TRBJ2-5	NA
TGTGCCATCAGCCGGGAGGGCAATCAGCCCCAGCATTTT	CAISREGNQPQHF	NA	TRBV10-3	TRBJ1-5	NA
TGTGCCATCAAGATGGCAGGGGGCGAATCCTACGAGCAGTACTTC	CAIKMAGGESYEQYF	TRBD1	TRBV10-3	TRBJ2-7	NA
TGCGCCAGCAGCCGCCGTGGGGATAGGGGAAACACCATATATTTT	CASSRRGDRGNTIYF	NA	TRBV4-1	TRBJ1-3	NA
TGCAGCGGAAGGGAGGGACCGTTGAGCACTGAAGCTTTCTTT	CSGREGPLSTEAFF	NA	TRBV29-1	TRBJ1-1	few
TGTGCCAGCTCAGGGACAGGGTACGAGCAGTACTTC	CASSGTGYEQYF	TRBD1	TRBV18	TRBJ2-7	NA
TGTGCCAGCAGTCGTTCGACAGGGAGCGGCCACGAGCAGTACTTC	CASSRSTGSGHEQYF	TRBD1	TRBV6-5	TRBJ2-7	NA
TGTGCCAGCTCACCCCGACTAGCGGGTTACTACGAGCAGTACTTC	CASSPRLAGYYEQYF	TRBD2	TRBV18	TRBJ2-7	NA
TGCGCCAGCTCCCTGGGGGGGTCTGGAAACACCATATATTTT	CASSLGGSGNTIYF	NA	TRBV5-1	TRBJ1-3	NA
TGTGCCAGCAGTTGGGGGCTAGACGGCACTGAAGCTTTCTTT	CASSWGLDGTEAFF	NA	TRBV7-8	TRBJ1-1	NA
TGTGCCAGTATTACCGTACAGGCCTCCTATAATTCACCCCTCCACTTT	CASITVQASYNSPLHF	NA	TRBV19	TRBJ1-6	NA
TGCAGTGCTAGTACAAGGGACGAGCAGTACTTC	CSASTRDEQYF	NA	TRBV20-1	TRBJ2-7	NA
TGCAGCGTTGAAGGCCGGGTTGGGGACTACGAGCAGTACTTC	CSVEGRVGDYEQYF	NA	TRBV29-1	TRBJ2-7	once
TGTGCCAGCAGTGGAGCGGGAGGCGTGAATGAGCAGTTCTTC	CASSGAGGVNEQFF	TRBD2	TRBV2	TRBJ2-1	NA
TGTGCCAGTAGCCTCGTGGGAGGGAACACCGGGGAGCTGTTTTTT	CASSLVGGNTGELFF	NA	TRBV19	TRBJ2-2	once
TGTGCCATCAGGAAGGACAGTTCCCAGGGCACTGAAGCTTTCTTT	CAIRKDSSQGTEAFF	NA	TRBV10-3	TRBJ1-1	NA
TGTGCCAGCAGCTTAAAAGGGGGGTTAGCTAATGAAAAACTGTTTTTT	CASSLKGGLANEKLFF	NA	TRBV5-8	TRBJ1-4	NA
TGTGCCAGCAGCTTAGCCCTCACTCTAGCGGGGGGGCCCGGGTACTTC	CASSLALTLAGGPGYF	TRBD2	TRBV7-2	TRBJ2-7	NA
TGTGCCAGCTCACCCCTACCATTGGAGCTAGCGTTTTTCAATGAGCAGTTCTTC	CASSPLPLELAFFNEQFF	NA	TRBV18	TRBJ2-1	NA
TGTGCCAGCAGCTCCGGACAGGGGGAGCAGTTCTTC	CASSSGQGEQFF	TRBD1	TRBV13	TRBJ2-1	NA
TGTGCCAGCAGGGCATGGGGGGGCTCCTACGAGCAGTACTTC	CASRAWGGSYEQYF	TRBD2	TRBV5-4	TRBJ2-7	NA
TGTGCCAGCAGTTCCGGGACTCAAGCTTTCTTT	CASSSGTQAFF	NA	TRBV28	TRBJ1-1	NA
TGCGCCAGCAGCTCGCGGACGAACACCGGGGAGCTGTTTTTT	CASSSRTNTGELFF	NA	TRBV5-1	TRBJ2-2	NA
TGCAGCGGCGGAAAAGGCCACAATGAGCAGTTCTTC	CSGGKGHNEQFF	NA	TRBV29-1	TRBJ2-1	once
TGTGCCAGTAACCCCGAAGGGGGTTGGGGCAATCAGCCCCAGCATTTT	CASNPEGGWGNQPQHF	NA	TRBV19	TRBJ1-5	NA
TGTGCCTGGAGTTCGAGGGGGTTTTACAATGAGCAGTTCTTC	CAWSSRGFYNEQFF	NA	TRBV30	TRBJ2-1	NA
TGTGCCAGCAGTCCGAGGGACAGCTACGAGCAGTACTTC	CASSPRDSYEQYF	TRBD1	TRBV6-1	TRBJ2-7	NA